One and the same sample provided the 2 T cell receptor beta chains below, sequenced in a study of blood T cell repertoires in COVID-19 (dated by TCRdb to the early 2020s). Libraries came from the immunoSEQ multiplex PCR assay. What TCRdb holds here is the immuneACCESS table cut down to in-frame rearrangements. Part of the clones is not present; checked against another copy, under half of the missing clones reflect an unresolved V gene, and the others are unexplained. A total of roughly 460,000 clones appear in this sample, 70% to 90% of them only once. Roughly 0.87% of the sample is in the top ten clones. Sequences were obtained from peripheral blood. These receptors came from a man aged 18 to 35 with COVID-19, enrolled during active disease.

The J gene is TRBJ2-1, the V gene TRBV13; D is undetermined. The CDR3 consists of 12 residues. Trimming stripped 6 bases from V and 4 bases from J, with 7 bases between. Germline-derived CDR1 and CDR2 are PRHDT and FYEKMQ (reference sequence). The CDR3 DNA sequence: TGTGCCAGCAGACTCGAGTACAATGAGCAGTTCTTC. This translates into CASRLEYNEQFF. The variable domain in full, with the rest retrieved from reference TRBV13 and TRBJ2-1, is AAGVIQSPRHLIKEKRETATLKCYPIPRHDTVYWYQQGPGQDPQFLISFYEKMQSDKGSIPDRFSAQQFSDYHSELNMSSLELGDSALYFCASRLEYNEQFFGPGTRLTVL.

This chain connects TRBV18 to TRBJ2-3; tentatively, D is TRBD1 (5 bases). Germline V gene lookup returns CDR1 KGHSH and CDR2 LQKENI. This CDR3 comprises 15 residues. V was pared by 4 bases and J by 0 bases, with 11 bases between. CDR3 DNA sequence: TGTGCCAGCTCACGACAGAATCCTAGCACAGATACGCAGTATTTT. Translated: CASSRQNPSTDTQYF. The variable domain in full, with the rest retrieved from reference TRBV18 and TRBJ2-3, is NAGVMQNPRHLVRRRGQEARLRCSPMKGHSHVYWYRQLPEEGLKFMVYLQKENIIDESGMPKERFSAEFPKEGPSILRIQQVVRGDSAAYFCASSRQNPSTDTQYFGPGTRLTVL.